The entry below describes one T cell receptor beta chain. The sample is drawn from a study of blood T cell repertoires in COVID-19. Turning to the study itself: PBMCs, B-cell-depleted T cells, or T cells provided the cDNA or gDNA that made up the material.

Which cohort a participant joined came from the clinical history participants gave. In the original workflow: Using reference gene primer amplification, nucleated cell counts were estimated. The table came from immunoSEQ multiplex PCR; TCRdb's copy has only in-frame clones and leaves some out. From that table come the V and J calls and clone size; the DNA was used to work out D and trimming. This table holds hundreds of thousands of clones, around 81% found once. Trimming took 3 bases from V and 1 from J, leaving 21 bases between them. Germline CDR1 and CDR2: LNHDA and SQIVND (reference sequence). This CDR3 is 19 amino acids long.

The chain couples TRBV19 to TRBJ1-4, with D perhaps matching TRBD1 (6 bases). The receptor's source is a man aged 30-40 years with acute COVID-19. Sequenced sample: PBMCs or T cells enriched from blood (not recorded which). CDR3 coding DNA: TGTGCCAGTAGTATTCGTCACAGGGAAGTTGAGCGAACTAATGAAAAACTGTTTTTT. This translates into CASSIRHREVERTNEKLFF. The complete variable domain, with remaining parts taken from reference TRBV19 and TRBJ1-4, reads DGGITQSPKYLFRKEGQNVTLSCEQNLNHDAMYWYRQDPGQGLRLIYYSQIVNDFQKGDIAEGYSVSREKKESFPLTVTSAQKNPTAFYLCASSIRHREVERTNEKLFFGSGTQLSVL.